This T cell receptor (beta chain) was sequenced for a study of T cell changes during pregnancy in multiple sclerosis. Sequencing used immunoSEQ multiplex PCR; TCRdb keeps in-frame clones, though not all of them. The sample includes about 44,000 clones, 89% of them seen just once. The J segment lost 9 bases and the V segment lost 6 bases, leaving 11 bases of the junction unmatched. This CDR3 comprises 13 residues. Looked up from germline, CDR1 is SNHLY and CDR2 is FYNNEI. Here the sequenced sample was CD4+ T cells from peripheral blood mononuclear cells, taken after pregnancy. The sequence was collected from a female donor with multiple sclerosis, enrolled in a pregnancy study. The V gene is TRBV2, the J gene TRBJ2-7, with 7 positions matching TRBD1. The CDR3, as DNA: TGTGCCAGCAGCGACTTCACAGGGGACCGGCAGTACTTC. This codes for CASSDFTGDRQYF.